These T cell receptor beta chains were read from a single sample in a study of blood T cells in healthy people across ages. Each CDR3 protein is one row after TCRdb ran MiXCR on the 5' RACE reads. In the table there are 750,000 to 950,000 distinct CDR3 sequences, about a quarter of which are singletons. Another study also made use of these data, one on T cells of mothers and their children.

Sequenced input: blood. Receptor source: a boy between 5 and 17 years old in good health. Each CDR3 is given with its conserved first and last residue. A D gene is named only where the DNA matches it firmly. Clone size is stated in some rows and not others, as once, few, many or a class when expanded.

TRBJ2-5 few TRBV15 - CATSRDRNQETQYF TGTGCCACCAGCAGGGACCGAAACCAAGAGACCCAGTACTTC
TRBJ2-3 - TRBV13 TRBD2 CASSLERTSGSSTQYF TGTGCCAGCAGCTTAGAAAGAACTAGCGGGAGTTCTACGCAGTATTTT
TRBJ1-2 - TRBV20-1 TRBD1 CSARGAGGFGYTF TGCAGTGCTAGAGGGGCAGGGGGTTTCGGCTACACCTTC
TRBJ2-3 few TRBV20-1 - CSASLAASADTQYF TGCAGTGCTAGCCTAGCCGCGTCAGCAGATACGCAGTATTTT
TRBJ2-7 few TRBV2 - CASSGGRRGVYEQYF TGTGCCAGCAGTGGGGGTAGGAGAGGGGTCTACGAGCAGTACTTC
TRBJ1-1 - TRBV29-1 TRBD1 CSVEVQGAEAFF TGCAGCGTTGAAGTACAGGGGGCTGAAGCTTTCTTT
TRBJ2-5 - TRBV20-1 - CSAPWLAETQYF TGCAGTGCTCCGTGGCTAGCGGAGACCCAGTACTTC
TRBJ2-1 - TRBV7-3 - CASRGATGMNEQFF TGTGCCAGCCGTGGGGCCACGGGAATGAATGAGCAGTTCTTC
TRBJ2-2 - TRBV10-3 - CAISAGGRANTGELFF TGTGCCATCTCCGCCGGCGGCAGGGCGAACACCGGGGAGCTGTTTTTT
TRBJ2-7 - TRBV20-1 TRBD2 CSASDETSGGAYEQYF TGCAGTGCTAGCGATGAGACTAGCGGGGGGGCCTACGAGCAGTACTTC
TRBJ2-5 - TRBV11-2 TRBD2 CASSLDLRLAGLGKETQYF TGTGCCAGCAGCTTAGATCTTCGACTAGCGGGGTTGGGAAAAGAGACCCAGTACTTC
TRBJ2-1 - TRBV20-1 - CSALRDPRNNEQFF TGCAGTGCTCTTCGGGACCCGCGAAACAATGAGCAGTTCTTC
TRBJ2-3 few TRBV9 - CASSVGASGGAWDTQYF TGTGCCAGCAGCGTAGGGGCTTCCGGGGGAGCGTGGGATACGCAGTATTTT
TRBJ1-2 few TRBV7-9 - CASSLTGPERYTF TGTGCCAGCAGCCTTACCGGACCCGAAAGATACACCTTC
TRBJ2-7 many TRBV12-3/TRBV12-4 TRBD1 CASTLSGTDYEQYF TGTGCCAGCACTTTATCAGGGACAGACTACGAGCAGTACTTC
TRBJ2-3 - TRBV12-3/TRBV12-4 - CASSLRVGTGTDTQYF TGTGCCAGCAGTTTACGTGTAGGGACGGGCACAGATACGCAGTATTTT
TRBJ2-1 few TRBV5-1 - CASSPGAGQFF TGCGCCAGCAGCCCCGGGGCGGGGCAGTTCTTC
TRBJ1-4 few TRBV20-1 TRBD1 CSAREPGDRVRKADEEKLFF TGCAGTGCTAGAGAGCCGGGGGACAGGGTGCGGAAGGCCGACGAAGAAAAACTGTTTTTT
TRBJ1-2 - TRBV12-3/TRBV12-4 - CASSLGGLGGYTF TGTGCCAGCAGTTTAGGGGGTTTAGGTGGCTACACCTTC
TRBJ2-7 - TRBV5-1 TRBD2 CASSFGLAGYEQYF TGCGCCAGCAGCTTCGGCCTAGCGGGGTACGAGCAGTACTTC
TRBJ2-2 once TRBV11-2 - CASSLNSRWGFTGELFF TGTGCCAGCAGCTTAAATTCGCGGTGGGGCTTCACCGGGGAGCTGTTTTTT
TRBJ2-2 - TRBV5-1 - CASSLISENTGELFF TGCGCCAGCAGCTTGATTTCGGAGAACACCGGGGAGCTGTTTTTT
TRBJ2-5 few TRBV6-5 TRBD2 CASSYTNPTRDLAGWETQYF TGTGCCAGCAGTTACACCAACCCAACTAGGGATCTAGCGGGGTGGGAGACCCAGTACTTC
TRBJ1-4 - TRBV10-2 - CASSAQFEKLFF TGCGCCAGCAGTGCACAGTTCGAAAAACTGTTTTTT
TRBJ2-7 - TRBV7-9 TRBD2 CASSLAASGGPLSYEQYF TGTGCCAGCAGCTTAGCGGCTAGCGGGGGCCCACTCTCTTACGAGCAGTACTTC
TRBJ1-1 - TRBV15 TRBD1 CATSPRGQNTEAFF TGTGCCACCAGCCCCAGGGGGCAGAACACTGAAGCTTTCTTT
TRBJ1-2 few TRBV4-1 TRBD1 CASSQDLRGQGDYGYTF TGCGCCAGCAGCCAAGATCTCCGGGGACAGGGAGACTATGGCTACACCTTC
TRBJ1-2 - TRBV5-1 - CASSTTGTNDGYTF TGCGCCAGCAGCACCACGGGGACTAACGATGGCTACACCTTC